The clone carrying this T cell receptor beta chain is labeled as medium-sized. As yet, its antigen is unknown. The CDR3 is 12 amino acids. Per germline, CDR1 KGHDR and CDR2 SFDVKD. Trimming cost V 3 bases and J 10 bases, with 11 bases left between them. The sample originates from a study of immune heterogeneity within non-small cell lung tumors. The authors used 550 to 750 ng of bulk tumor genomic DNA per sample as template. Multiple widely separated biopsies were taken from each primary tumor at surgery. It was patients with untreated, newly diagnosed non-small cell lung cancer who underwent curative surgery. Study-level points and caveats: Clonotypes of T-cell receptor beta found at high frequency were largely distinct between individual patients.

For the TCR beta CDR3, multiplex PCR with 32 V and 13 J primers performed the amplification. TCRdb re-analysed the multiplex PCR reads in MiXCR, keeping a single row per CDR3 protein. The table records 5,000 to 6,500 distinct CDR3 sequences, less than 20% of them present only once. Sequencing used lung tumor tissue. This clonotype originated in a middle-aged man with non-small cell lung cancer. This chain connects TRBV24-1 to TRBJ1-1; possibly TRBD1 for D (6 bases). The CDR3 bases are TGTGCCACCAGTGATACAACAGGGAGAGCTTTCTTT. Residues: CATSDTTGRAFF.